The present T cell receptor beta chain was sequenced within a study of post-analysis software for immune sequencing data. Background on the study: Recorded disease courses covered relapsing-remitting, secondary progressive and progressive-relapsing multiple sclerosis. Some patients had no subtype annotation.

Carried by the TCR beta cDNA libraries were unique molecular identifiers. It was from roughly 0.93 to 9.6 million T cells that some 500,000 cDNA molecules came. TCRdb used MiXCR to reprocess the PCR reads, holding one entry per CDR3 protein. The repertoire consists of roughly 870,000 distinct CDR3 sequences, with roughly 50% occurring once and the leading ten covering roughly 4.4%. General study findings and limits: Same-batch samples co-clustered strongly by F measure. Controls significantly exceeded multiple sclerosis patients in normalized Chao1 diversity.

This clonotype came up a few times. Antigen: not known. Source material: blood. The TCR sequence derives from a girl between 5 and 17 years old with multiple sclerosis.

The CDR3 DNA sequence: TGCAGTGCTAGCGGGAGGGCCTTAGGAGAGCAGTACTTC. Its translation: CSASGRALGEQYF. This sequence joins TRBV20-1 and TRBJ2-4; 8 bases map to TRBD2. Germline V gene data show CDR1 as DFQATT and CDR2 as SNEGSKA (reference sequence). The CDR3 sequence is 13 residues long. J was trimmed by 13 bases and V by 3 bases; bases with no gene match: 11.